The 10 T cell receptor beta chains below all came from one sample that was sequenced in a study of blood T cells in healthy people across ages. The use of a sample-barcoded 5' primer and a J-beta primer mix characterized a second PCR of about 7 to 12 cycles. In TCRdb, the 5' RACE reads were re-called with MiXCR into one record per CDR3 protein. The table includes approximately 780,000 distinct CDR3 sequences, around a quarter detected once. The same data also went into a second study, on T cells of mothers and their children.

Specimen: blood. These receptors originate from a boy younger than 18 in good health.

This clonotype was observed a handful of times. This chain links TRBV6-1 with TRBJ2-5; 11 nucleotides agree with TRBD2. Trimming cost V 6 bases and J 4 bases; bases outside gene matches: 13. CDR1 and CDR2 (germline): MNHNS, SASEGT. The length of the CDR3 is 17 residues. The CDR3 reads CASSDLAGGPGGETQYF. CDR3 DNA sequence: TGTGCCAGCAGCGACTTAGCGGGGGGGCCCGGTGGAGAGACCCAGTACTTC.

The chain links TRBV6-6 to TRBJ1-4, with 8 positions matching TRBD1. Germline CDR1 and CDR2: MNHNY and SVGAGI (reference sequence). Unmatched junction bases numbered 7, after V lost 5 bases and J lost 8 bases. The CDR3 has 14 residues. Written as DNA, the CDR3 is TGTGCCAGCAGTCTACAGGGGGGAGAAGAAAAACTGTTTTTT. It encodes CASSLQGGEEKLFF.

The chain employs TRBV4-1 and TRBJ2-1, with 10 bases aligning to TRBD1. The CDR3 totals 15 residues. The V gene end was trimmed by 6 bases and the J gene end by 9 bases; junction bases not matched to a gene: 11. CDR1 and CDR2 from the germline V gene are MGHRA and YSYEKL. The CDR3 is CASSRTGTGASEQFF. For the CDR3, the DNA is TGCGCCAGCAGTCGTACCGGGACAGGGGCGAGTGAGCAGTTCTTC.

The chain joins TRBV15 to TRBJ2-1; no clear D gene. The CDR3 consists of 11 residues. Trimming pared 1 base from V and 8 bases from J, leaving 3 bases between. CDR1 is LNHNV and CDR2 is YYDKDF in the germline V gene (reference sequence). This chain's CDR3 is CATSRGDEQFF. The CDR3 nucleotides read TGTGCCACCAGCAGAGGGGATGAGCAGTTCTTC.

This clonotype was counted a few times. The chain is built from TRBV5-1 and TRBJ2-1, with 10 bases lining up with TRBD1. Losses at the gene ends were 4 bases for V and 9 bases for J; bases not matched to a gene: 16. The germline V gene has CDR1 SGHRS and CDR2 YFSETQ. The CDR3 extends over 17 amino acids. This chain's CDR3 is CASSPGQGLRRPPEQFF. CDR3 DNA: TGCGCCAGCAGCCCGGGACAGGGGTTGCGCAGGCCCCCTGAGCAGTTCTTC.

The V call is TRBV20-1, the J call TRBJ2-3, with 7 nucleotides matching TRBD2. V was clipped by 1 base and J by 2 bases; unmatched bases: 3. CDR1 is DFQATT, CDR2 SNEGSKA, per germline (reference sequence). This CDR3 has 14 amino acids. The CDR3 here is CSARGLAATDTQYF. For the CDR3, the DNA is TGCAGTGCTAGAGGGCTAGCGGCCACAGATACGCAGTATTTT.

The table lists this clonotype with a few counts. In DNA, the CDR3 is TGCGCCAGCAGCCATCCCGGTTGGACTAATGAAAAACTGTTTTTT. Protein: CASSHPGWTNEKLFF. V and J are TRBV4-1 and TRBJ1-4; D is unclear. Germline assignment: CDR1 MGHRA and CDR2 YSYEKL. The CDR3 totals 15 residues. The ends were cut back, 3 bases at V and 2 bases at J, with 10 bases in the middle.

This chain connects TRBV12-3 or TRBV12-4 to TRBJ2-4; a weak D match, TRBD2 (5 bases). CDR3 length: 15 residues. Trimming took 1 base from V and 1 from J, leaving 8 bases between them. The chain's CDR3 is CASSLGGFAKNIQYF. The CDR3 DNA sequence: TGTGCCAGCAGTTTAGGAGGGTTCGCCAAAAACATTCAGTACTTC.

V is TRBV4-1 and J is TRBJ2-5; 8 nucleotides agree with TRBD2. The CDR3 contains 16 residues. V lost 1 base and J lost 2; bases outside the gene matches: 6. Per germline, CDR1 MGHRA and CDR2 YSYEKL. CDR3 sequence: CASSQAGGPQQETQYF. The CDR3, as DNA: TGCGCCAGCAGCCAAGCGGGAGGGCCTCAACAAGAGACCCAGTACTTC.

This clonotype turned up a few times. The genes are TRBV9 and TRBJ1-2; D gene ambiguous. The CDR3 covers 16 residues. Germline V gene sequence: CDR1 SGDLS, CDR2 YYNGEE. V was shortened by 3 bases and J by 1 base, with 16 bases between the two germline ends. This CDR3 reads CASSASVQKYNYGYTF. CDR3 in DNA: TGTGCCAGCAGCGCTAGCGTTCAGAAATATAACTATGGCTACACCTTC.